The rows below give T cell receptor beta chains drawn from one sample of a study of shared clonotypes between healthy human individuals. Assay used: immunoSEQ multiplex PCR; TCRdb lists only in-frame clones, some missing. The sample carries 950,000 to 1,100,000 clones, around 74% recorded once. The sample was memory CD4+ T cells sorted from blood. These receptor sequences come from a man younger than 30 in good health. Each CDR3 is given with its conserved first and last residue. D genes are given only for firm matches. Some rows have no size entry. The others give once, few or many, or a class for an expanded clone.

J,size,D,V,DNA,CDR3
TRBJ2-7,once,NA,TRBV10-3,TGTGCCATCAGCAGGAGCTACGAGCAGTACTTC,CAISRSYEQYF
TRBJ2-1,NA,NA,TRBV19,TGTGCCAGTAGTCCTGGGACCCTTTCCTACAATGAGCAGTTCTTC,CASSPGTLSYNEQFF
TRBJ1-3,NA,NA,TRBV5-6,TGTGCCAGCAGCGTGCTCGGGGTGACACCTCGCTCTGGAAACACCATATATTTT,CASSVLGVTPRSGNTIYF
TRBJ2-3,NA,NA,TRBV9,TGTGCCACCTCCAGGGGGGCTAGCGAGGCAGATACGCAGTATTTT,CATSRGASEADTQYF
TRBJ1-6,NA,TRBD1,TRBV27,TGTGCCAGCAGTTTCCAAACAGGGGGCTCTTCACCCCTCCACTTT,CASSFQTGGSSPLHF
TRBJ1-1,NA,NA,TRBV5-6,TGTGCCAGCAGCTTGCTGGGGGTGAACACTGAAGCTTTCTTT,CASSLLGVNTEAFF
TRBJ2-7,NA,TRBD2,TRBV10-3,TGTGCCATCAGCGGGACTAGCGACGAGCAGTACTTC,CAISGTSDEQYF
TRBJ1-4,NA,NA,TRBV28,TGTGCCAGCAGCCGTCTACAGGGCTCCTATGAAAAACTGTTTTTT,CASSRLQGSYEKLFF
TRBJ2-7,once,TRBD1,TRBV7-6,TGTGCCAGCAGCTTAGCGGGGACAGGTCCCTACGAGCAGTACTTC,CASSLAGTGPYEQYF
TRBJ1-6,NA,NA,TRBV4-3,TGCGCCAGCAGCCAAGACCCGGGGTCATATAATTCACCCCTCCACTTT,CASSQDPGSYNSPLHF
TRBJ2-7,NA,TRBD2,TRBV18,TGTGCCAGCTCACCGGGGGAGGGTAGCCGCTACGAGCAGTACTTC,CASSPGEGSRYEQYF
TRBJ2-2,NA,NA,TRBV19,TGTGCCAGTAGTATAGCCACCGGGGAGCTGTTTTTT,CASSIATGELFF
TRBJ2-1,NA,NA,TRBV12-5,TGTGCTAGTGGGGTTTACAATGAGCAGTTCTTC,CASGVYNEQFF
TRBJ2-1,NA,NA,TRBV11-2,TGTGCCAGCAGCTCCCGAGGGGGGACTCCTCAGTTCTTC,CASSSRGGTPQFF
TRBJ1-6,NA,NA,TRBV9,TGTGCCAGCAGCGTAGGGACAGTTAATTCACCCCTCCACTTT,CASSVGTVNSPLHF
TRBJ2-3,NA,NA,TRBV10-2,TGCGCCAGCAGAGCTTCGCGTGGGGTCACAGATACGCAGTATTTT,CASRASRGVTDTQYF
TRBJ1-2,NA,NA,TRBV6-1,TGTGCCAGCAGTGAGAGGGGAGGGCTAGGCTACACCTTC,CASSERGGLGYTF
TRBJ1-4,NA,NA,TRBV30,TGTGCCTGGAGTGTAGGCTCGCGTAAACTGTTTTTT,CAWSVGSRKLFF
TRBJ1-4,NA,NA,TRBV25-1,TGTGCCAGCAGTGCCCGCTCAACTAATGAAAAACTGTTTTTT,CASSARSTNEKLFF
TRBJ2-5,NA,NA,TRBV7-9,TGTGCCAGCAGCCGCCGGACAGAGAAAGAGACCCAGTACTTC,CASSRRTEKETQYF
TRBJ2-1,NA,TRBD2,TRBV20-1,TGCAGTGCCGGGAGGGGTGAGCAGTTCTTC,CSAGRGEQFF
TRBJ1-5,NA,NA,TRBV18,TGTGCCAGCTCACCTGGGTTGAGCAATCAGCCCCAGCATTTT,CASSPGLSNQPQHF
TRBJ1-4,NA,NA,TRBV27,TGTGCCAGCAGACAAAGTCCCGGATCGGGACTGTTTTTT,CASRQSPGSGLFF